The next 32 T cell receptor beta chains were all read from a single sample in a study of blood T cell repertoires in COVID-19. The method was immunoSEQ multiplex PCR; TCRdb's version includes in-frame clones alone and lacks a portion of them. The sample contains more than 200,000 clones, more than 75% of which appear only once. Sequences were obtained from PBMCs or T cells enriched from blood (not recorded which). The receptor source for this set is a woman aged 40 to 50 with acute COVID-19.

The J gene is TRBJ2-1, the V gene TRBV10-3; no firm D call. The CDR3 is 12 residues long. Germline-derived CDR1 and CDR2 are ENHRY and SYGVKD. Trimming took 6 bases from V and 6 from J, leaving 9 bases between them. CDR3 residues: CAIRRSSNEQFF. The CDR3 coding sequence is TGTGCCATCAGGCGCTCGTCCAATGAGCAGTTCTTC.

CDR3 DNA: TGCGCCAGCAGCTTGGTACGGACTAGCGGGAGTCTCTACGAGCAGTACTTC. This gives the protein CASSLVRTSGSLYEQYF. The V call is TRBV5-1, the J call TRBJ2-7, with 13 bases lining up with TRBD2. CDR1 is SGHRS and CDR2 is YFSETQ in the germline V gene. The CDR3 is 17 amino acids. V shed 0 bases, J shed 3 bases, and the junction held 6 bases outside the gene matches.

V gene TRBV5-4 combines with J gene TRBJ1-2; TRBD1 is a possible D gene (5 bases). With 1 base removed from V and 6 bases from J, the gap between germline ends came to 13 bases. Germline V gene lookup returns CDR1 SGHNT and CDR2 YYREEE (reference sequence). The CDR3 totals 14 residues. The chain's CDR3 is CASSLPPGRNGYTF. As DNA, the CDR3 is TGTGCCAGCAGCTTGCCCCCAGGGAGGAATGGCTACACCTTC. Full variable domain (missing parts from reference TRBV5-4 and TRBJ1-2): ETGVTQSPTHLIKTRGQQVTLRCSSQSGHNTVSWYQQALGQGPQFIFQYYREEENGRGNFPPRFSGLQFPNYSSELNVNALELDDSALYLCASSLPPGRNGYTFGSGTRLTVV.

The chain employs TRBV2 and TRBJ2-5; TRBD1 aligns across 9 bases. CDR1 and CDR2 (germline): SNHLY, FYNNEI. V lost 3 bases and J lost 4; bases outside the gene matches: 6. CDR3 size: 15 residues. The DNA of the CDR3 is TGTGCCAGCAGTGATGAACAGGGGGCAGGAGAGACCCAGTACTTC. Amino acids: CASSDEQGAGETQYF.

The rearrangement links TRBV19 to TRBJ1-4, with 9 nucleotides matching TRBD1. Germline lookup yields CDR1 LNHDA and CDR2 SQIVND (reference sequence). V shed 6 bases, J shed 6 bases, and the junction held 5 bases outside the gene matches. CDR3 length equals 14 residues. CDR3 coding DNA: TGTGCCAGTAGAACAGGGGGCGGATATGAAAAACTGTTTTTT. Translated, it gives CASRTGGGYEKLFF.

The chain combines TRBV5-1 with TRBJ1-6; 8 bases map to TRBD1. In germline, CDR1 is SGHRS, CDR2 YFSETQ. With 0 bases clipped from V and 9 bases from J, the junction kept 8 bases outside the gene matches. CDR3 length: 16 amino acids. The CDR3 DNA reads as TGCGCCAGCAGCTTGGCCGGACAGGGTGGAAGTTCACCCCTCCACTTT. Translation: CASSLAGQGGSSPLHF.

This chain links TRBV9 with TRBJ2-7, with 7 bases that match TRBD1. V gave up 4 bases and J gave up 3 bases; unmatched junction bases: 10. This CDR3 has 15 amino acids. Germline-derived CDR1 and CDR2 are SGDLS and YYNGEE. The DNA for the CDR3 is TGTGCCAGCAGCCGAAGGACAGGATTTGACTACGAGCAGTACTTC. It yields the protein CASSRRTGFDYEQYF. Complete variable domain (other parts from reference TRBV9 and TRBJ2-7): DSGVTQTPKHLITATGQRVTLRCSPRSGDLSVYWYQQSLDQGLQFLIQYYNGEERAKGNILERFSAQQFPDLHSELNLSSLELGDSALYFCASSRRTGFDYEQYFGPGTRLTVT.

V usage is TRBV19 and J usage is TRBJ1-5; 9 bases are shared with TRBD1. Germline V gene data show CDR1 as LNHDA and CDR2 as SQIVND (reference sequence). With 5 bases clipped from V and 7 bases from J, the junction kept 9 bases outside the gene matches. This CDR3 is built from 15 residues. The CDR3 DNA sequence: TGTGCCAGTAGTTCTAAGGACAGGGGTAGGCAGCCCCAGCATTTT. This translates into CASSSKDRGRQPQHF.

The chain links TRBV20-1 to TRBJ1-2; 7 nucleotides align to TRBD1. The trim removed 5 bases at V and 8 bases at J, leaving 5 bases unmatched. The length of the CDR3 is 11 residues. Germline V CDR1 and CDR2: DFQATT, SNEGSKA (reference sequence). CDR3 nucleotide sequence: TGCAGTGCTCGGACAGGTGCAGGCTACACCTTC. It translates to CSARTGAGYTF.

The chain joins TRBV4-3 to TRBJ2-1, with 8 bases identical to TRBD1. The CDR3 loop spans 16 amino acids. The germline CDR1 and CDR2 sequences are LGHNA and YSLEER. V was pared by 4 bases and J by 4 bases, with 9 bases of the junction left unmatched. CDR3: CASSPSGQGAYNEQFF. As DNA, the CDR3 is TGCGCCAGCAGCCCCTCCGGACAGGGCGCATACAATGAGCAGTTCTTC.

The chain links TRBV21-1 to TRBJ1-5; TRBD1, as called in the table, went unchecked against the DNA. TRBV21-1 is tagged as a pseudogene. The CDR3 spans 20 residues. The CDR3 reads CASSKGLDRSEYKSNQPQHF. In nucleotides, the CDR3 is TGTGCCAGCAGCAAAGGACTGGACAGATCCGAGTACAAGAGCAATCAGCCCCAGCATTTT.

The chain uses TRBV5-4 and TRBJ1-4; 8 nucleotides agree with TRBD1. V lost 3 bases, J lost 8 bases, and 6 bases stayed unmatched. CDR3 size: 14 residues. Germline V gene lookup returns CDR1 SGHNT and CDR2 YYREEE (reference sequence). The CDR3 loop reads CASSSQGAGEKLFF. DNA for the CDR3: TGTGCCAGCAGCTCCCAGGGGGCAGGGGAAAAACTGTTTTTT.

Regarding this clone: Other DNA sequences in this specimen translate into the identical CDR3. CDR3 nucleotide sequence: TGTGCCAGCAGTTTGCAGGGAAACACTGAAGCTTTCTTT. Protein: CASSLQGNTEAFF. The V call is TRBV27, the J call TRBJ1-1, with D possibly being TRBD1 (5 bases). Trimming stripped 3 bases from V and 2 bases from J, with 7 bases between. Germline lookup yields CDR1 MNHEY and CDR2 SMNVEV (reference sequence). The CDR3 length is 13 residues.

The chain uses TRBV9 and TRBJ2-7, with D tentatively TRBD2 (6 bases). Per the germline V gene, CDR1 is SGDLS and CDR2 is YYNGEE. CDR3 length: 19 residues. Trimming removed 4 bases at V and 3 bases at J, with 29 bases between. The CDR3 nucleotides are TGTGCCAGCAGCCACTCTCGTAGTGCCGGGGGACTCAATAACTACGAGCAGTACTTC. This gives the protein CASSHSRSAGGLNNYEQYF.

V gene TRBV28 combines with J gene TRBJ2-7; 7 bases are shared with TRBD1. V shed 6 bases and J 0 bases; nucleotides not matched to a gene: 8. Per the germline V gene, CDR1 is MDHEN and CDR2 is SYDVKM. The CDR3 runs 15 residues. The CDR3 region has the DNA TGTGCCAGCAGACCAACGACAGGGAGCTCCTACGAGCAGTACTTC. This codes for CASRPTTGSSYEQYF. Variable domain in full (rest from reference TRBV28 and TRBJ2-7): DVKVTQSSRYLVKRTGEKVFLECVQDMDHENMFWYRQDPGLGLRLIYFSYDVKMKEKGDIPEGYSVSREKKERFSLILESASTNQTSMYLCASRPTTGSSYEQYFGPGTRLTVT.

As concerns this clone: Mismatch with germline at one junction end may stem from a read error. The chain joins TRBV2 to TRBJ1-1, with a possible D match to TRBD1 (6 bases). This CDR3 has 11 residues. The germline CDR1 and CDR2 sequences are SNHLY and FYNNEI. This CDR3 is CASSEGSEGGF. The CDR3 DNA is TGTGCCAGCAGTGAGGGGTCAGAAGGGGGCTTT. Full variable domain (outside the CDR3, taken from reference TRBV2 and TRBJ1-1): EPEVTQTPSHQVTQMGQEVILRCVPISNHLYFYWYRQILGQKVEFLVSFYNNEISEKSEIFDDQFSVERPDGSNFTLKIRSTKLEDSAMYFCASSEGSEGGFGQGTRLTVV.

The chain's CDR3 is CASISRTALNYGYTF. The CDR3 DNA is TGTGCCAGCATATCCAGGACAGCTCTTAACTATGGCTACACCTTC. The chain has TRBV6-5 and TRBJ1-2, with a tentative D call TRBD1 (6 bases). The CDR3 runs to 15 residues. Germline-derived CDR1 and CDR2 are MNHEY and SVGAGI. Trimming stripped 7 bases from V and 1 base from J, with 16 bases between.

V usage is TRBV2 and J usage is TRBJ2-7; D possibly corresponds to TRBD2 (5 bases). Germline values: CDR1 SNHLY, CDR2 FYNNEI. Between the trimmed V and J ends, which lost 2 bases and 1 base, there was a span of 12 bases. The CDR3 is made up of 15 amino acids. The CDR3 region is CASSERGYESYEQYF. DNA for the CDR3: TGTGCCAGCAGTGAAAGAGGGTATGAATCCTACGAGCAGTACTTC.

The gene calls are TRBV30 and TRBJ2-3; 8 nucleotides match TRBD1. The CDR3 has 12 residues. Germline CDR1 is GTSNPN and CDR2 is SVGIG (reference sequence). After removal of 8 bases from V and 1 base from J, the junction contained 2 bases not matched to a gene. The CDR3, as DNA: TGTGCCCGGGGACAGGGCACAGATACGCAGTATTTT. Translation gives CARGQGTDTQYF.

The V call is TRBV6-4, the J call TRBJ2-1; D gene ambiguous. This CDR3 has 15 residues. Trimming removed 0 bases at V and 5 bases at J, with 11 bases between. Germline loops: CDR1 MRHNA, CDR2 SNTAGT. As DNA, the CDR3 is TGTGCCAGCAGTGACTCTGGAGCGTTTGACAATGAGCAGTTCTTC. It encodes CASSDSGAFDNEQFF.

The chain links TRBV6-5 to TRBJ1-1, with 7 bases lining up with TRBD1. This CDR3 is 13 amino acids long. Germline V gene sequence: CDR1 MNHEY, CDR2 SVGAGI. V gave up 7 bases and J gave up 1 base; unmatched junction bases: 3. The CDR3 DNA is TGTGCCAGCAACCGACAGGGGAACACTGAAGCTTTCTTT. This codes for CASNRQGNTEAFF.

CDR3 protein: CAISAKQGVTEAFF. CDR3 DNA sequence: TGTGCCATCTCGGCGAAACAGGGGGTCACTGAAGCTTTCTTT. The J gene is TRBJ1-1, the V gene TRBV10-3, with 8 nucleotides matching TRBD1. The CDR3 totals 14 residues. In germline, CDR1 is ENHRY, CDR2 SYGVKD. J was trimmed by 4 bases and V by 8 bases; bases with no gene match: 9.

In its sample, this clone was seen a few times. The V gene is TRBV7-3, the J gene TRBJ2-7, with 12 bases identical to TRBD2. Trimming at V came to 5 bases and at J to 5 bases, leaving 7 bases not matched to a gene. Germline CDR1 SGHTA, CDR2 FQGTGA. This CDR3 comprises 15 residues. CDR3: CASSPGTSGWNEQYF. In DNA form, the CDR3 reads TGTGCCAGCAGCCCGGGGACTAGCGGGTGGAACGAGCAGTACTTC.

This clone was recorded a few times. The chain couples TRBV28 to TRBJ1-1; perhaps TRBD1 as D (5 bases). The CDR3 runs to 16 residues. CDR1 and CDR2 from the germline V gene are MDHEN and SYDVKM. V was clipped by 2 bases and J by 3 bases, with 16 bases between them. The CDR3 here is CASSLSRGTRDTEAFF. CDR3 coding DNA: TGTGCCAGCAGTTTAAGTCGCGGGACCAGGGACACTGAAGCTTTCTTT.

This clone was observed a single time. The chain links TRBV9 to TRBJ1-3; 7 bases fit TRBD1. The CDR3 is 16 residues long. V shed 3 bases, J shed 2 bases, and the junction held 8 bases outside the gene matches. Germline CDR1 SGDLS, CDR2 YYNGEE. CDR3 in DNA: TGTGCCAGCAGCGCTTTCAAGGGGGCTCCTGGAAACACCATATATTTT. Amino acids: CASSAFKGAPGNTIYF.

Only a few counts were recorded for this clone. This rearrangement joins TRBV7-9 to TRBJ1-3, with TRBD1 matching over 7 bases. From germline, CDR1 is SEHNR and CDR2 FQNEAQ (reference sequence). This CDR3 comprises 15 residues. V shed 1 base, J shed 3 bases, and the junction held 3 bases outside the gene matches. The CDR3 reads CASSLEGTVGNTIYF. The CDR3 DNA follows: TGTGCCAGCAGCTTAGAAGGGACAGTTGGAAACACCATATATTTT.

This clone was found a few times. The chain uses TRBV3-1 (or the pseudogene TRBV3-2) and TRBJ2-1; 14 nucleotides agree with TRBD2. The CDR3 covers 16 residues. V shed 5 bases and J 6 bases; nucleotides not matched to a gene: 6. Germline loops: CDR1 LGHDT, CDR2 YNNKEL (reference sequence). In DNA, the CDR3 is TGTGCCAGCAGCACCCGACTAGCGGGAGGGACCAATGAGCAGTTCTTC. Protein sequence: CASSTRLAGGTNEQFF.

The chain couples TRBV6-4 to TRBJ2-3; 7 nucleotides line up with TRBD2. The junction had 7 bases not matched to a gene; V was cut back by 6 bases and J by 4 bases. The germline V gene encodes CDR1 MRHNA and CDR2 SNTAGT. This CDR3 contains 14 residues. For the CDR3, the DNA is TGTGCCAGCAGCCGGGACTATCCTCCAGATACGCAGTATTTT. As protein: CASSRDYPPDTQYF.

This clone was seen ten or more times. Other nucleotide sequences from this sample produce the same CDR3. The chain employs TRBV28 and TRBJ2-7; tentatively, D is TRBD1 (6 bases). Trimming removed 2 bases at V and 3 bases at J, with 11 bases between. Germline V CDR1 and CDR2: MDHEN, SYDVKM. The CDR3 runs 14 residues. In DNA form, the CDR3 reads TGTGCCAGCAGTTTAGCGCAGGGGAGCTACGAGCAGTACTTC. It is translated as CASSLAQGSYEQYF. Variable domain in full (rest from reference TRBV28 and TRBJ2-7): DVKVTQSSRYLVKRTGEKVFLECVQDMDHENMFWYRQDPGLGLRLIYFSYDVKMKEKGDIPEGYSVSREKKERFSLILESASTNQTSMYLCASSLAQGSYEQYFGPGTRLTVT.

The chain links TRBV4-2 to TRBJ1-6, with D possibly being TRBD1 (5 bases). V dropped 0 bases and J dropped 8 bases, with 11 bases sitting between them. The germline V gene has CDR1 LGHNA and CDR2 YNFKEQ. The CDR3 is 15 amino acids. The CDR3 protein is CASSQDQGWHSPLHF. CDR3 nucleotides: TGTGCCAGCAGCCAAGATCAGGGTTGGCATTCACCCCTCCACTTT.

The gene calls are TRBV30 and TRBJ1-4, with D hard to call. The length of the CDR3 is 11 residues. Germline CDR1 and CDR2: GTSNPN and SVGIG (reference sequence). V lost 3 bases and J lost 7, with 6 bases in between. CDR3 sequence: CAWSAGEKLFF. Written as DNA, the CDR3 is TGTGCCTGGAGCGCGGGTGAAAAACTGTTTTTT.

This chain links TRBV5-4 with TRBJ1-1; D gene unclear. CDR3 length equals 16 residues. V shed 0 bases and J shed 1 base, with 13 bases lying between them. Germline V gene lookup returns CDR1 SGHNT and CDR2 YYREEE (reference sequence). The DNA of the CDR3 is TGTGCCAGCAGCTTGGGGGCAGTTACTCGGAACACTGAAGCTTTCTTT. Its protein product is CASSLGAVTRNTEAFF.